Listed here are 17 T cell receptor beta chains from one sample, sequenced in a study of T-cell memory formation after mild COVID-19. Via MiXCR, TCRdb re-called the 5' RACE reads, giving one row per CDR3 protein. The repertoire has about 210,000 distinct CDR3 sequences, 25% to 35% of them found once; the top ten carry about an eighth. Specimen: PBMCs or a T cell subset sorted from them (not recorded which). Receptor source: an adult woman who had mild COVID-19 (a few samples of this study predate the infection). Cell type and time point are not known.

The chain is built from TRBV12-3 or TRBV12-4 and TRBJ2-1, with 9 bases identical to TRBD2. V shed 6 bases and J 3 bases; nucleotides not matched to a gene: 6. The CDR3 has 15 residues. As DNA, the CDR3 is TGTGCCAGCAGGAGTGAGCGGGAGGTCTACAATGAGCAGTTCTTC. Its protein product is CASRSEREVYNEQFF.

This clonotype has a handful of counts. V is TRBV11-3 and J is TRBJ2-1; 8 positions agree with TRBD2. Germline lookup yields CDR1 SGHNT and CDR2 YENEEA. This CDR3 is built from 15 residues. V lost 2 bases and J lost 10; bases outside the gene matches: 10. The CDR3 DNA reads as TGTGCCAGCAGCTTATCCAGCGGGAGCGGAGGAGAGCAGTTCTTC. This gives the protein CASSLSSGSGGEQFF.

V is TRBV15 and J is TRBJ2-7, with D maybe TRBD1 (6 bases). Germline values: CDR1 LNHNV, CDR2 YYDKDF (reference sequence). V lost 0 bases to trimming and J lost 6 bases, with 18 bases between them. There are 16 residues in the CDR3. In DNA, the CDR3 is TGTGCCACCAGCAGAGAAAGAGACAGGATACAATTCGAGCAGTACTTC. Encoded protein: CATSRERDRIQFEQYF.

J is TRBJ2-7 and V is TRBV19; D not certain. Germline CDR1 reads LNHDA; CDR2 reads SQIVND (reference sequence). The CDR3 sequence is 15 residues long. With 0 bases removed from V and 7 bases from J, the gap between germline ends came to 16 bases. The DNA of the CDR3 is TGTGCCAGTAGTATAGAGCGCACTCTCTTTCGGGAGCAGTACTTC. It is translated as CASSIERTLFREQYF.

In this sample, this clonotype turned up a few times. The chain employs TRBV6-2 or TRBV6-3 and TRBJ2-7; TRBD1 is a possible D gene (5 bases). Trimming left V 2 bases short and J 2 bases short, with 7 bases between. Per germline, CDR1 MNHEY and CDR2 SVGEGT. CDR3 length: 13 amino acids. This CDR3 reads CASSYDSTYEQYF. The CDR3 bases are TGTGCCAGCAGTTACGACAGTACCTACGAGCAGTACTTC.

Only a few counts were recorded for this clonotype. The CDR3 bases are TGTGCCAGCACCCCGGGACGGAACTACGAGCAGTACTTC. It codes for CASTPGRNYEQYF. This chain connects TRBV12-3 or TRBV12-4 to TRBJ2-7; D may match TRBD1 or TRBD2 (5 bases each). CDR3 length equals 13 residues. Trimming pared 7 bases from V and 3 bases from J, leaving 13 bases between.

The chain joins TRBV13 to TRBJ1-2; D may be TRBD1 (5 bases). Per germline, CDR1 PRHDT and CDR2 FYEKMQ (reference sequence). Deletions cut 3 bases from V and 7 bases from J, with 12 bases between. The CDR3 spans 13 residues. The CDR3 nucleotides read TGTGCCAGCAGCTTCGGTGGGGCGCTTGGCTACACCTTC. Translating it yields CASSFGGALGYTF.

This clonotype came up many times. One junction end disagrees with the germline gene, perhaps due to a read error. The V call is TRBV12-3 or TRBV12-4, the J call TRBJ2-1, with D possibly matching TRBD1 (6 bases). The length of the CDR3 is 11 residues. CDR3 sequence: CASSLGGEQFF. The CDR3 coding sequence is TGTGCCAGCAGCTTAGGGGGTGAGCAGTTCTTC.

This clonotype was detected only a few times. The gene calls are TRBV7-9 and TRBJ2-2; the match to TRBD1 covers 9 bases. V was clipped by 4 bases and J by 0 bases; unmatched bases: 0. The CDR3 totals 15 residues. Germline CDR1 reads SEHNR; CDR2 reads FQNEAQ (reference sequence). The CDR3 loop is CASSWDRANTGELFF. Written as DNA, the CDR3 is TGTGCCAGCAGCTGGGACAGGGCGAACACCGGGGAGCTGTTTTTT. Full variable domain (rest looked up from reference TRBV7-9 and TRBJ2-2): DTGVSQNPRHKITKRGQNVTFRCDPISEHNRLYWYRQTLGQGPEFLTYFQNEAQLEKSRLLSDRFSAERPKGSFSTLEIQRTEQGDSAMYLCASSWDRANTGELFFGEGSRLTVL.

This chain joins TRBV5-1 and TRBJ2-3; D is ambiguous. V dropped 2 bases and J dropped 2 bases, with 12 bases sitting between them. The germline gives CDR1 SGHRS, CDR2 YFSETQ. The CDR3 contains 15 residues. CDR3 residues: CASSLQRGFTDTQYF. CDR3 DNA sequence: TGCGCCAGCAGCTTACAGCGTGGCTTCACAGATACGCAGTATTTT.

This chain joins TRBV7-9 and TRBJ1-3; tentative D call: TRBD1 (6 bases). The CDR3 consists of 15 residues. V lost 1 base and J lost 10, with 17 bases in between. Germline values: CDR1 SEHNR, CDR2 FQNEAQ (reference sequence). The CDR3 reads CASSLEGRGGRTIYF. CDR3 DNA sequence: TGTGCCAGCAGCTTAGAAGGCAGGGGCGGCCGGACCATATATTTT.

This clonotype has just a few counts. The V gene is TRBV28, the J gene TRBJ2-7; no reliable D call. Germline CDR1 reads MDHEN; CDR2 reads SYDVKM. Trimming took off 5 bases at V and 0 bases at J, with 11 bases between the two ends. The CDR3 loop spans 14 amino acids. The CDR3 bases are TGTGCCAGCAGTCGCTACCCGAACTCCTACGAGCAGTACTTC. Translated, it gives CASSRYPNSYEQYF. The full variable domain, rest sourced from reference TRBV28 and TRBJ2-7, is DVKVTQSSRYLVKRTGEKVFLECVQDMDHENMFWYRQDPGLGLRLIYFSYDVKMKEKGDIPEGYSVSREKKERFSLILESASTNQTSMYLCASSRYPNSYEQYFGPGTRLTVT.

This clonotype occurred a few times. Written as DNA, the CDR3 is TGTGCCACGGGGACTAGTCCCTCTGCAACGCAGTATTTT. As protein: CATGTSPSATQYF. V gene TRBV24-1 combines with J gene TRBJ2-3; 8 bases match TRBD2. CDR3 length: 13 residues. Germline CDR1 and CDR2: KGHDR and SFDVKD. The junction had 11 bases not matched to a gene; V was cut back by 10 bases and J by 9 bases.

V is TRBV7-9 and J is TRBJ1-1; D might be TRBD1 (6 bases). Deletions cut 10 bases from V and 1 base from J, with 19 bases between. The germline V gene encodes CDR1 SEHNR and CDR2 FQNEAQ (reference sequence). CDR3 length: 15 amino acids. The CDR3 sequence is CAILTPGAGNTEAFF. The CDR3 DNA follows: TGTGCCATCCTAACACCGGGGGCGGGGAACACTGAAGCTTTCTTT.

This clonotype turned up a few times. This sequence joins TRBV29-1 and TRBJ1-1, with D tentatively TRBD1 (5 bases). V was clipped by 4 bases and J by 4 bases, with 10 bases between them. The CDR3 sequence is 12 residues long. The germline V gene encodes CDR1 SQVTM and CDR2 ANQGSEA. This CDR3 reads CSVAEGITEAFF. The CDR3 region has the DNA TGCAGCGTTGCGGAGGGGATCACTGAAGCTTTCTTT. The whole variable domain, filled in from reference TRBV29-1 and TRBJ1-1, reads SAVISQKPSRDICQRGTSLTIQCQVDSQVTMMFWYRQQPGQSLTLIATANQGSEATYESGFVIDKFPISRPNLTFSTLTVSNMSPEDSSIYLCSVAEGITEAFFGQGTRLTVV.

This clonotype was seen only a few times. The chain is built from TRBV27 and TRBJ2-1; 10 nucleotides line up with TRBD2. Unmatched junction bases numbered 11, after V lost 5 bases and J lost 4 bases. The CDR3 runs to 17 residues. Germline V gives CDR1 MNHEY, CDR2 SMNVEV (reference sequence). The CDR3 bases are TGTGCCAGCAGTCCGCCGCTAGCGGGGGTGTATTACAATGAGCAGTTCTTC. Translating it yields CASSPPLAGVYYNEQFF.

This rearrangement joins TRBV6-2 or TRBV6-3 to TRBJ2-1; 8 bases align to TRBD1. The CDR3 length is 15 residues. V was clipped by 2 bases and J by 4 bases; unmatched bases: 4. Germline V CDR1 and CDR2: MNHEY, SVGEGT. The CDR3 nucleotides are TGTGCCAGCAGTTACGTGGGACAGGAGTACAATGAGCAGTTCTTC. Translating it yields CASSYVGQEYNEQFF.